These 22 T cell receptor beta chains originate from one sample sequenced in a study of vaccination effects on CD4 cells after COVID-19. These receptors have no identified antigens. Profiling relied on immunoSEQ multiplex PCR, and the TCRdb table lists in-frame clones only, not all of them. The sample includes more than 50,000 clones, roughly 80% of them seen just once. Culture proceeded for approximately nine days, and CD4+ T cells were then isolated. Sample: CD4+ T cells from PBMCs cultured without peptide, taken before COVID-19 vaccination. Receptors were obtained from a human donor who received a COVID-19 vaccine.

This clone was counted a few times. The rearrangement uses TRBV7-8 and TRBJ1-5; unclear D gene. The CDR3 totals 17 residues. Germline assignment: CDR1 SGHVS and CDR2 FQNEAQ. Trimming removed 1 base from V and 0 bases from J, with 13 bases in between. The CDR3 sequence: CASSLEIRDYSNQPQHF. The CDR3 DNA follows: TGTGCCAGCAGCTTAGAAATCCGAGACTATAGCAATCAGCCCCAGCATTTT.

The CDR3 DNA reads as TGTGCCACCAGCAGAGGCGGCTTAGGGCGAACTTTCGATCTAGCCAAAAACATTCAGTACTTC. Translating gives CATSRGGLGRTFDLAKNIQYF. The V gene is TRBV15, the J gene TRBJ2-4; D is ambiguous. This CDR3 spans 21 amino acids. The V and J ends lost 1 base and 0 bases respectively, with 25 bases between them. Germline CDR1 and CDR2: LNHNV and YYDKDF (reference sequence).

This clone was recorded only once. The chain has TRBV24-1 and TRBJ2-3; TRBD2 is a possible D gene (7 bases). Trimming removed 4 bases from V and 0 bases from J, with 10 bases in between. Germline V CDR1 and CDR2: KGHDR, SFDVKD. This CDR3 region has 15 residues. CDR3 nucleotides: TGTGCCACCAGTGAAGCGGGACACAGCACAGATACGCAGTATTTT. This sequence encodes CATSEAGHSTDTQYF.

The chain is built from TRBV12-3 or TRBV12-4 and TRBJ1-2; D is uncertain. The ends were cut back, 1 base at V and 4 bases at J, with 7 bases in the middle. The CDR3 runs 13 residues. CDR3 nucleotide sequence: TGTGCCAGCAGTTTAGTACAGCCCTATGGCTACACCTTC. Translated: CASSLVQPYGYTF.

The V gene is TRBV14, the J gene TRBJ2-1, with D possibly matching TRBD2 (5 bases). The length of the CDR3 is 16 residues. The V gene lost 5 bases and the J gene lost 6 bases, with 20 bases spanning the gap. Germline lookup yields CDR1 SGHDN and CDR2 FVKESK. The CDR3 is CASSTFEAQRGNEQFF. The CDR3 region has the DNA TGTGCCAGCAGCACCTTCGAAGCTCAACGGGGCAATGAGCAGTTCTTC. Full variable domain (rest looked up from reference TRBV14 and TRBJ2-1): EAGVTQFPSHSVIEKGQTVTLRCDPISGHDNLYWYRRVMGKEIKFLLHFVKESKQDESGMPNNRFLAERTGGTYSTLKVQPAELEDSGVYFCASSTFEAQRGNEQFFGPGTRLTVL.

This clone appeared a few times. The genes are TRBV9 and TRBJ1-5, with D unclear. Germline V gene sequence: CDR1 SGDLS, CDR2 YYNGEE. The V and J ends lost 0 bases and 9 bases respectively, with 10 bases between them. The CDR3 spans 13 residues. The CDR3 DNA reads as TGTGCCAGCAGCGTAGAACCGGGCCGGCCCCAGCATTTT. Translated: CASSVEPGRPQHF.

V and J are TRBV18 and TRBJ2-1, with 9 bases matching TRBD2. CDR3 length equals 15 residues. V was pared by 5 bases and J by 8 bases, with 10 bases of the junction left unmatched. The V gene's germline CDR1 is KGHSH and CDR2 LQKENI. The CDR3 DNA is TGTGCCAGCTCAGGACTGGCGGGGGGGTTGGATGAGCAGTTCTTC. Translation gives CASSGLAGGLDEQFF.

The chain joins TRBV5-1 to TRBJ2-2; D perhaps matches TRBD1 (6 bases). V gave up 0 bases and J gave up 0 bases, with 6 bases separating them. The CDR3 has 15 residues. The germline V gene encodes CDR1 SGHRS and CDR2 YFSETQ. DNA for the CDR3: TGCGCCAGCAGCTTGGACAGGGCGAACACCGGGGAGCTGTTTTTT. It is translated as CASSLDRANTGELFF.

The rearrangement links TRBV6-6 to TRBJ2-1; either TRBD1 or TRBD2 may supply D (6 bases each). The germline V gene encodes CDR1 MNHNY and CDR2 SVGAGI (reference sequence). The V end was cut by 6 bases, the J end by 7 bases, with 16 bases between. The CDR3 runs 14 residues. The CDR3 nucleotides read TGTGCCAGCAGGGAGGGCAGGGGTGTGAATGAGCAGTTCTTC. Encoded protein: CASREGRGVNEQFF.

The V gene is TRBV7-7, the J gene TRBJ2-3, with TRBD2 matching over 8 bases. CDR3 size: 14 residues. J lost 1 base, V lost 8 bases, and 5 bases had no gene match. Germline CDR1 is SSHAT and CDR2 is FNYEAQ (reference sequence). The CDR3 is CASAPTSGTDTQYF. The CDR3 region has the DNA TGTGCCAGCGCCCCGACTAGCGGCACAGATACGCAGTATTTT.

The chain has TRBV27 and TRBJ2-7; no clear D gene. The germline gives CDR1 MNHEY, CDR2 SMNVEV (reference sequence). Deletions cut 7 bases from V and 5 bases from J, with 18 bases between. CDR3 length: 14 residues. The CDR3 DNA is TGTGCCAGCACCCAGCCCCAGGTCCCCCACGAGCAGTACGTC. Residues: CASTQPQVPHEQYV.

This chain joins TRBV5-1 and TRBJ1-3; D gene unclear. Trimming shortened V by 3 bases and J by 0 bases, and 10 bases separated the two germline ends. The CDR3 extends over 15 amino acids. Per germline, CDR1 SGHRS and CDR2 YFSETQ. The CDR3 DNA reads as TGCGCCAGCAGCTACGGGGTCCCCTCTGGAAACACCATATATTTT. As protein: CASSYGVPSGNTIYF.

The V gene is TRBV9, the J gene TRBJ2-5; possibly TRBD1 for D (6 bases). The CDR3 runs to 15 residues. Deletions cut 0 bases from V and 0 bases from J, with 9 bases between. The germline V gene has CDR1 SGDLS and CDR2 YYNGEE. The CDR3 loop reads CASSVADSNQETQYF. CDR3 DNA sequence: TGTGCCAGCAGCGTAGCGGACAGCAACCAAGAGACCCAGTACTTC. The entire variable domain, with the rest obtained from reference TRBV9 and TRBJ2-5, is as follows: DSGVTQTPKHLITATGQRVTLRCSPRSGDLSVYWYQQSLDQGLQFLIQYYNGEERAKGNILERFSAQQFPDLHSELNLSSLELGDSALYFCASSVADSNQETQYFGPGTRLLVL.

V gene TRBV18 combines with J gene TRBJ2-3; 9 nucleotides align to TRBD2. Germline CDR1 and CDR2: KGHSH and LQKENI. Trimming took 3 bases from V and 2 from J; bases not matched to a gene: 6. This CDR3 is built from 16 residues. In DNA form, the CDR3 reads TGTGCCAGCTCACCCCAAGCGGGGGGAAACACAGATACGCAGTATTTT. Translating it yields CASSPQAGGNTDTQYF.

The V call is TRBV5-1, the J call TRBJ2-2; 9 bases fit TRBD1. The CDR3 contains 14 residues. The V gene end was trimmed by 4 bases and the J gene end by 3 bases; junction bases not matched to a gene: 1. The germline V gene encodes CDR1 SGHRS and CDR2 YFSETQ. The DNA for the CDR3 is TGCGCCAGCAGCCGGGACAGGGACACCGGGGAGCTGTTTTTT. It encodes CASSRDRDTGELFF.

The rearrangement joins TRBV5-1 to TRBJ1-1, with 8 nucleotides matching TRBD1. Per germline, CDR1 SGHRS and CDR2 YFSETQ. This CDR3 spans 14 amino acids. V shed 4 bases and J 5 bases; nucleotides not matched to a gene: 7. The CDR3 DNA reads as TGCGCCAGCAGCCCGACAGGGGTAGGAACTGAAGCTTTCTTT. This encodes CASSPTGVGTEAFF.

The chain couples TRBV24-1 to TRBJ2-5; 10 bases line up with TRBD2. V lost 6 bases, J lost 1 base, and 4 bases stayed unmatched. Per the germline V gene, CDR1 is KGHDR and CDR2 is SFDVKD. CDR3 length: 15 residues. CDR3 nucleotides: TGTGCCACCAGTACTAGCGGGGCCTTCCAAGAGACCCAGTACTTC. Translation: CATSTSGAFQETQYF.

This chain uses TRBV7-3 with TRBJ1-6, with a possible D match to TRBD1 (6 bases). V gave up 4 bases and J gave up 6 bases, with 10 bases separating them. Germline V gene sequence: CDR1 SGHTA, CDR2 FQGTGA. The CDR3 has 14 amino acids. In DNA form, the CDR3 reads TGTGCCAGCAGCTCACAGGGAAGTAATTCACCCCTCCACTTT. Its translation is CASSSQGSNSPLHF.

In nucleotides, the CDR3 is TGTGCCAGCAGTTCGTTTAGGGGCCCCCGGTTTTACAATGAGCAGTTCTTC. It is translated as CASSSFRGPRFYNEQFF. J is TRBJ2-1 and V is TRBV27; maybe TRBD1 (5 bases). There are 17 residues in the CDR3. In germline, CDR1 is MNHEY, CDR2 SMNVEV (reference sequence). The ends were cut back, 4 bases at V and 4 bases at J, with 20 bases in the middle.

This clone appeared a single time. The chain employs TRBV30 and TRBJ2-3; D may match TRBD1 or TRBD2 (5 bases each). Germline V gives CDR1 GTSNPN, CDR2 SVGIG (reference sequence). The CDR3 is 12 residues long. V gave up 2 bases and J gave up 12 bases, with 15 bases separating them. CDR3 coding DNA: TGTGCCTGGAGTCGAGGGACCGAAACCCAGTATTTT. Its protein is CAWSRGTETQYF.

The chain couples TRBV9 to TRBJ2-3, with D uncertain. This CDR3 spans 16 amino acids. The germline gives CDR1 SGDLS, CDR2 YYNGEE. Trimming left V 0 bases short and J 0 bases short, with 11 bases between. In DNA, the CDR3 is TGTGCCAGCAGCGTAGTGGGCGACGCCAGCACAGATACGCAGTATTTT. Protein sequence: CASSVVGDASTDTQYF.

V and J are TRBV7-3 and TRBJ2-2; D unclear. CDR1 is SGHTA, CDR2 FQGTGA, per germline. V dropped 2 bases and J dropped 2 bases, with 3 bases sitting between them. The CDR3 is 13 amino acids. The CDR3 DNA follows: TGTGCCAGCAGCTTAGGAAACACCGGGGAGCTGTTTTTT. Translating gives CASSLGNTGELFF.